This TCR beta chain was recorded in a study of T cells in Graves' hyperthyroidism and ophthalmopathy. Study-level background: Staff took peripheral blood when the initial diagnosis was made, before any treatment began.

V was clipped by 2 bases and J by 0 bases; unmatched bases: 2. CDR3 length: 15 residues. The germline V gene has CDR1 SEHNR and CDR2 FQNEAQ (reference sequence). Authors of the study amplified TCR beta CDR3 regions from RNA transcripts. The study used the HTBI primer set for a first-round RT-PCR of the TCR CDR3. Each CDR3 protein is one row after TCRdb ran MiXCR on the multiplex PCR reads. Counted here are around 600,000 distinct CDR3 sequences, 13% to 15% occurring once; the ten biggest clones make up approximately 6.4%. The diagnoses drew upon clinical symptoms, serum thyroxine and TRAb, thyroid ultrasound and orbital computed tomography. This clonotype was seen at least ten times. Its antigen is unidentified. General study findings and limits: Blood held most thyroid clonotypes expanded above 0.001 frequency.

V and J are TRBV7-9 and TRBJ2-3; TRBD2 matches at 7 bases. Sequenced sample: blood. The receptor's source is a woman between 18 and 29 years old with Graves' ophthalmopathy. CDR3 DNA: TGTGCCAGCAGCTTATACGGGGGGAGCACAGATACGCAGTATTTT. This translates into CASSLYGGSTDTQYF.